This T cell receptor (beta chain) was obtained from a study of cytomegalovirus exposure and HLA in healthy donors. Findings of the study overall: A later analysis reportedly found fewer N-insertions in an Asian-associated ancestry cluster than the approximately 670-donor mean.

The PCR was carried out with 60 Vbeta primers and 13 Jbeta primers. Using immunoSEQ multiplex PCR, the repertoire was profiled, and TCRdb retains in-frame clones only, with some absent. The table lists 130,000 to 150,000 clones, roughly 70% of them singletons, with roughly 4.5% in the top ten. With regard to this clone: What it binds is not known.

The CDR3 is 13 amino acids. The V gene's germline CDR1 is SGHVS and CDR2 FNYEAQ. V gave up 1 base and J gave up 6 bases, with 10 bases separating them. This TCR came from a man younger than 30 in good health and CMV-seropositive. Sequenced material: PBMCs. The chain has TRBV7-6 and TRBJ2-7; a possible D gene is TRBD2 (6 bases). The CDR3: CASSLGVGGEQYF. CDR3 coding DNA: TGTGCCAGCAGCTTAGGAGTGGGAGGCGAGCAGTACTTC. Combining the CDR3 with reference TRBV7-6 and TRBJ2-7 gives the whole variable domain GAGVSQSPRYKVTKRGQDVALRCDPISGHVSLYWYRQALGQGPEFLTYFNYEAQQDKSGLPNDRFSAERPEGSISTLTIQRTEQRDSAMYRCASSLGVGGEQYFGPGTRLTVT.